This T cell receptor beta chain derives from a study of human T cells and chemical hapten exposure. Study background: A roughly 2 cm by roughly 2 cm inner upper arm patch received 2% DPC for sensitization.

This CDR3 comprises 15 residues. Trimming cost V 3 bases and J 7 bases; bases outside gene matches: 7. The V gene's germline CDR1 is MNHNS and CDR2 SASEGT. TCRdb re-called the RACE reads with MiXCR, one entry per CDR3 protein. The sample gives roughly 250,000 distinct CDR3 sequences, around 9.3% of which show up once; 2% to 2.5% is in the top ten. Noted time point: pre-sensitization, week 0. Treatment indicated: therapeutic diphenylcyclopropenone sensitization with weekly scalp DPC. Alopecia patients between 18 and 70 years old and suitable for DPC were used as donors. Unfractionated whole blood was the source of the extracted total RNA.

This TCR came from a woman in her forties with alopecia areata. Some clones in this sample may be carry-over from other donors' samples. The chain is built from TRBV6-1 and TRBJ2-1; TRBD2 agrees at 9 bases. Sequencing was performed on whole blood, taken in connection with sensitization to the hapten diphenylcyclopropenone (DPC). CDR3 in amino acids: CASSDNSSGKNEQFF. The CDR3 DNA is TGTGCCAGCAGTGATAACTCTAGCGGGAAGAATGAGCAGTTCTTC.